This T cell receptor (beta chain) was sequenced in a study of blood T cell repertoires in COVID-19. Measured with immunoSEQ multiplex PCR; TCRdb has only the in-frame clones, and not every one. The sample includes just over 75,000 clones, 75% to 90% of them seen just once. This CDR3 is 14 amino acids long. V was clipped by 5 bases and J by 1 base; unmatched bases: 5. Germline lookup yields CDR1 SGHNT and CDR2 YYREEE (reference sequence). This TCR came from a man aged 55-75 years with active or convalescent COVID-19. The sample comprised peripheral blood. The chain has TRBV5-4 and TRBJ1-1; 7 bases match TRBD1. CDR3 DNA sequence: TGTGCCAGCAGGTCGGGACAGTGGAACACTGAAGCTTTCTTT. Its translation: CASRSGQWNTEAFF. The full variable domain, completed using reference TRBV5-4 and TRBJ1-1, is ETGVTQSPTHLIKTRGQQVTLRCSSQSGHNTVSWYQQALGQGPQFIFQYYREEENGRGNFPPRFSGLQFPNYSSELNVNALELDDSALYLCASRSGQWNTEAFFGQGTRLTVV.